This record covers a single T cell receptor (beta chain). V was clipped by 5 bases and J by 7 bases, with 12 bases between them. CDR1 and CDR2 from the germline V gene are MNHEY and SVGEGT. The CDR3 sequence is 12 residues long. The data belong to a study of T-cell reconstitution after alpha-beta-depleted transplantation in children. Preparation of the TCRbeta library used unique molecular identifiers. One entry per CDR3 protein results from TCRdb running MiXCR on the PCR reads. The sample records about 210,000 distinct CDR3 sequences, more than 15% being singletons. The sample consisted of PBMCs, mostly from graft donor cells, taken 360 days after TCRalphabeta/CD19-depleted stem cell transplant. This clonotype originated in a male patient aged 2-9 years who had a stem cell transplant for acute lymphoblastic leukemia, so the T cells may come from the graft donor. The chain links TRBV6-2 or TRBV6-3 to TRBJ2-7; D uncertain. CDR3 region: CASSPNIGEQYF. The CDR3 DNA is TGTGCCAGCAGTCCAAACATCGGGGAGCAGTACTTC.